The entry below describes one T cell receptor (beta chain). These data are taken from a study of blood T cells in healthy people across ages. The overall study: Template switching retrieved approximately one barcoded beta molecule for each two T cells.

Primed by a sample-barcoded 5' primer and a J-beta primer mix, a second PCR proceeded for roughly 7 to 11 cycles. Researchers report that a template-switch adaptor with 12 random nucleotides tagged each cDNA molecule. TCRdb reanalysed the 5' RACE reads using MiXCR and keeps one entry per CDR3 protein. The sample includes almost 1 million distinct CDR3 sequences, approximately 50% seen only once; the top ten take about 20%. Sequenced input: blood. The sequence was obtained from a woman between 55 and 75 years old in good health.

CDR3 amino acids: CSGYNDEKLFF. The CDR3 DNA sequence: TGCAGCGGATACAACGATGAAAAACTGTTTTTT. The chain joins TRBV29-1 to TRBJ1-4; D unclear. The CDR3 length is 11 residues. The germline V gene has CDR1 SQVTM and CDR2 ANQGSEA. Trimming removed 7 bases at V and 6 bases at J, with 9 bases between.